This T cell receptor (beta chain) was sequenced during a study of early T cells in non-severe SARS-CoV-2 infection (dated by TCRdb to about 2021). Looking at the study overall: TCR sequencing used bulk RNA from unsorted whole blood, so alpha and beta chains could not be paired.

Library generation was performed with 5' RACE. Sequenced using a NextSeq 500. The TCR library protocol attached unique molecular identifiers to individual cDNA molecules to correct for sequencing error and PCR bias. Both TCR alpha and beta chains were sequenced, and tight co-correlation was observed between alpha and beta sequence abundances in each sample. For the original study's pipeline: Decombinator V4 was used to annotate TCR sequences for V gene, J gene and CDR3. TCRs were defined as expanded if a significant change between any two time points was detected under a Poisson model with p below 0.0001. TCR abundances were normalised to the total number of TCRs sequenced in each sample and reported as counts per million. MAIT TCRs were defined by TRAV1-2 paired with TRAJ12, TRAJ20 or TRAJ33, and iNKT TCRs by TRAV10 paired with TRAJ18. VDJdb, accessed on 1 November 2021, was searched for TCRs annotated for CMV, EBV and SARS-CoV-2, and TCRs annotated for more than one antigen were excluded. In TCRdb, the public reads were trimmed at Q25 with fastp and aligned with MiXCR, with productive beta chains retained. Identical CDR3 protein sequences are pooled into one entry, listed with their most common genes and DNA. The V and J calls were determined by TCRdb, not by the authors. Counted in this sample were tens of thousands of distinct CDR3 sequences; about a tenth of them appeared once. The ten biggest clones cover roughly 10% of the sample.

A word on this clonotype: Its binding antigen is unknown. No much larger clone is present one base from it, and per-base qualities are unavailable.

The study at large found these results: VDJdb matching was skewed toward anti-spike CD8 responses, so virus-specific expansions were likely underestimated and private and CD4 specificities were missed.

From the germline V gene, CDR1 is SGHTA and CDR2 is FQGNSA. The CDR3 spans 14 residues, from the cysteine through the phenylalanine. Only the CDR3 DNA stays, 42 bases, in frame from base 1. V is clipped by 5 bases and J by 7 bases, and the sequence between their germline boundaries is 15 bases long. This was a case-control study nested in a cohort of healthcare workers in London, UK, who had nasopharyngeal swab PCR tests and blood samples taken every week. Healthcare workers were recruited during the week of the UK lockdown, between 23 and 31 March 2020, and followed weekly for up to about 15 weeks.

Sequences were obtained from whole blood. The TCR sequence derives from an adult who was a healthcare worker with PCR-confirmed SARS-CoV-2 infection or an uninfected control (not recorded which). The V and J segments used are TRBV7-2 and TRBJ1-5; no D gene can be assigned with confidence. For the CDR3, the sequence is CASSPAGASQPQHF. The DNA sequence is given as TGTGCCAGCAGCCCGGCGGGCGCAAGCCAGCCCCAGCATTTT.